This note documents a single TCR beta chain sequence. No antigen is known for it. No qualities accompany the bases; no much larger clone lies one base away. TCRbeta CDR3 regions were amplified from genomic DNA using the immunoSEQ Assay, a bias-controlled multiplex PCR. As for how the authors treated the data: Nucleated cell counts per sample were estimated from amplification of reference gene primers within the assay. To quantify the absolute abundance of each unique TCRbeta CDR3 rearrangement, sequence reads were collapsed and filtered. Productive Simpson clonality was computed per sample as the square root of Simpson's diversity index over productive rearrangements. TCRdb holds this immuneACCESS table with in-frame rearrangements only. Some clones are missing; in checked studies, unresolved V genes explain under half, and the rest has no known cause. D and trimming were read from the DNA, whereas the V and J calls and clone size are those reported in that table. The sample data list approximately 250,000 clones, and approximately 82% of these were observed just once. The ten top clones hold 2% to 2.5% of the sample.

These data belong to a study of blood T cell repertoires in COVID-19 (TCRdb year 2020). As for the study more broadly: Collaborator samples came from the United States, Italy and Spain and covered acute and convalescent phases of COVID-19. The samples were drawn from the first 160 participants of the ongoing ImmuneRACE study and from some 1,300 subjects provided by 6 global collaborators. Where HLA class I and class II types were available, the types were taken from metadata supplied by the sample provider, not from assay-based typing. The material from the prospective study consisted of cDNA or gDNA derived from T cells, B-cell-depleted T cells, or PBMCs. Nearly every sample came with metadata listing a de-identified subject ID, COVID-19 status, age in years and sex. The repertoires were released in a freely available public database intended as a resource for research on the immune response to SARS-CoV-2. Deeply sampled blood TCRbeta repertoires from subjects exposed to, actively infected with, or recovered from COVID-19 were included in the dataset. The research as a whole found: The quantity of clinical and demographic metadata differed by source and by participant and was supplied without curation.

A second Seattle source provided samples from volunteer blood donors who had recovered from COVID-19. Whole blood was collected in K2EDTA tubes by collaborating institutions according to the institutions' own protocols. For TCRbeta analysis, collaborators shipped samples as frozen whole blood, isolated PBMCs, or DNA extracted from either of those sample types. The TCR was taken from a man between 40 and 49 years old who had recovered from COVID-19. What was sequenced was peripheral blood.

The CDR3 protein sequence reads: CASSLGDRGLVEKLFF. Read as DNA, the sequence is TGTGCCAGTAGTCTCGGGGACAGGGGGCTAGTTGAAAAACTGTTTTTT. This chain joins TRBV19 to TRBJ1-4, with TRBD1 matching 12 junction bases. The CDR3 covers 16 residues, taking in both the cysteine and the phenylalanine. Kept here is only the CDR3 DNA, which spans 48 bases and is read in frame from base 1. The germline V end is reduced by 5 bases and the J end by 7 bases; junction bases left unmatched: 8. As encoded in the germline V gene (reference sequence), CDR1 is LNHDA while CDR2 is SQIVND.